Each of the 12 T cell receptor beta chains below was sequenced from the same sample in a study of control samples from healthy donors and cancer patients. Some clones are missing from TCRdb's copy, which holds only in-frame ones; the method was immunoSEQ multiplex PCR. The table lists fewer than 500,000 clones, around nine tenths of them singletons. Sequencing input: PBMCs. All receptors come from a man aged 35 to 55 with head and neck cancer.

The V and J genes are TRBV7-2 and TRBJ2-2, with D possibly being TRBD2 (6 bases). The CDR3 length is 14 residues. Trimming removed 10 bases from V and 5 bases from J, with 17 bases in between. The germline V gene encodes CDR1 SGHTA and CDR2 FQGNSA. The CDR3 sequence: CATRRGGVTGELFF. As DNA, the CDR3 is TGTGCCACCAGGCGGGGTGGGGTAACCGGGGAGCTGTTTTTT.

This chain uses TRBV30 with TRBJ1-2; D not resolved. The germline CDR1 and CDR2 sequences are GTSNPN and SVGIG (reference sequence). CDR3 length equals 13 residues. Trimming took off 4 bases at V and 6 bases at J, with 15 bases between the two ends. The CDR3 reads CAWTSEGKDGYTF. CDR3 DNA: TGTGCCTGGACCTCCGAGGGCAAAGATGGCTACACCTTC.

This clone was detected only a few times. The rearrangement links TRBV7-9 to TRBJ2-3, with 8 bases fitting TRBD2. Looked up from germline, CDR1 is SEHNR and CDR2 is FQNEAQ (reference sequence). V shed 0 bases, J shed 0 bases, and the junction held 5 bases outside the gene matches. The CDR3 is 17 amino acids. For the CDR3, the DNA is TGTGCCAGCAGCTTAGCGTTGGCTAGCGGGAGCACAGATACGCAGTATTTT. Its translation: CASSLALASGSTDTQYF.

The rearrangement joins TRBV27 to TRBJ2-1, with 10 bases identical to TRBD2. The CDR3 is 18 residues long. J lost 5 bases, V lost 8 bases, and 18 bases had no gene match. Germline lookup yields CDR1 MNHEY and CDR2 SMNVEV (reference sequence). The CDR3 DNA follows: TGTGCCAGCCGTTCGCGGATAACCGGGACTAGCGTAAACAATGAGCAGTTCTTC. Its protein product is CASRSRITGTSVNNEQFF.

Written as DNA, the CDR3 is TGTGCCAGCAGCGCCCCTAGCGGGAGTTGGAATGAGCAGTTCTTC. This codes for CASSAPSGSWNEQFF. The chain recombines TRBV9 with TRBJ2-1, with 10 bases that match TRBD2. V lost 3 bases and J lost 7; bases outside the gene matches: 7. Germline CDR1 reads SGDLS; CDR2 reads YYNGEE. The CDR3 extends over 15 amino acids.

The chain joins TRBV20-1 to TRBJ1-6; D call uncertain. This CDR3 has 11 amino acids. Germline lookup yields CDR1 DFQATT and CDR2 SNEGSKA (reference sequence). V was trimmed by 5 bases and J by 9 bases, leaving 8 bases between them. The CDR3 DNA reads TGCAGTGCTGACCTTGGTTCACCCCTCCACTTT. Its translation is CSADLGSPLHF.

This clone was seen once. The CDR3 loop is CATSRPQTAIDTGELFF. For the CDR3, the DNA is TGTGCCACCAGCAGACCCCAGACAGCCATTGACACCGGGGAGCTGTTTTTT. The rearrangement links TRBV15 to TRBJ2-2; a possible D gene is TRBD1 (5 bases). This CDR3 is built from 17 residues. CDR1 is LNHNV, CDR2 YYDKDF, per germline (reference sequence). V shed 2 bases and J shed 3 bases, with 16 bases lying between them.

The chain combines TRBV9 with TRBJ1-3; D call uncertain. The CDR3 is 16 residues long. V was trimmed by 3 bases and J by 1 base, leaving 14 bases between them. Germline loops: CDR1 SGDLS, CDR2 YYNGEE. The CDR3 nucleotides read TGTGCCAGCAGCGCACTCGGAAGGGATTCTGGAAACACCATATATTTT. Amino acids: CASSALGRDSGNTIYF.

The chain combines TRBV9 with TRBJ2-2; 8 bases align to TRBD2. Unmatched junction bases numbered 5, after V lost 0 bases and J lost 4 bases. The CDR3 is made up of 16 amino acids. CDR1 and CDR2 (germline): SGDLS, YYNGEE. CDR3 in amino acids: CASSVAAGGGTGELFF. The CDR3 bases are TGTGCCAGCAGCGTAGCGGCGGGAGGAGGCACCGGGGAGCTGTTTTTT.

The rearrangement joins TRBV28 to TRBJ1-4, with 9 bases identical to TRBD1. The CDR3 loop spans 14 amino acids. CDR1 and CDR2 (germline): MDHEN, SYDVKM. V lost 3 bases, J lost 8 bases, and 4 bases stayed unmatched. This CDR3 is CASSLGQGREKLFF. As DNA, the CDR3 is TGTGCCAGCAGTTTGGGACAGGGAAGGGAAAAACTGTTTTTT.

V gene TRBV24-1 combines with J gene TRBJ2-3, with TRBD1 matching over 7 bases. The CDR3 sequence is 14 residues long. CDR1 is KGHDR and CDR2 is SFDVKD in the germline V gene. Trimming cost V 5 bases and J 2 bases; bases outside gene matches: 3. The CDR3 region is CATSATGATDTQYF. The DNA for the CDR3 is TGTGCCACCAGTGCTACAGGGGCCACAGATACGCAGTATTTT.

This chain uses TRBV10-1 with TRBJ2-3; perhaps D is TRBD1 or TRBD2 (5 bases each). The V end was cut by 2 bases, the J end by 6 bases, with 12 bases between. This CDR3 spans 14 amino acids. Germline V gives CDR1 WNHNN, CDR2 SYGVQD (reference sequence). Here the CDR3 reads CASSEGLRGDTQYF. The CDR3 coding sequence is TGCGCCAGCAGTGAGGGCCTGAGGGGCGATACGCAGTATTTT.